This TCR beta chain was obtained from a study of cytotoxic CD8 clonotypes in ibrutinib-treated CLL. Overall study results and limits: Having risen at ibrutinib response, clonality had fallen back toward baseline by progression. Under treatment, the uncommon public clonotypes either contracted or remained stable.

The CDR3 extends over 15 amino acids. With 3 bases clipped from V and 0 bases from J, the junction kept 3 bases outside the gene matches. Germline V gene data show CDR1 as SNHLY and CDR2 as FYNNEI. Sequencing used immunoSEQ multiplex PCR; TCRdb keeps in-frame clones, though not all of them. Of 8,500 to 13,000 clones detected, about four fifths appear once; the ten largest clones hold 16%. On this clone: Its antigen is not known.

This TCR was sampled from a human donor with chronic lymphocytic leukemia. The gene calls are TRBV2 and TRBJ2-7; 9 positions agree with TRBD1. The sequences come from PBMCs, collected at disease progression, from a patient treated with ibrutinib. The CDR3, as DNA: TGTGCCAGCAGTGAGGGACAGGGCTTCTCCTACGAGCAGTACTTC. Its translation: CASSEGQGFSYEQYF.